Presented here are 7 T cell receptor beta chains from one specimen sequenced in a study of preoperative IRX-2 immunotherapy in early breast cancer. This table comes from immunoSEQ multiplex PCR, and its TCRdb copy is limited to in-frame clones, with some not included. The repertoire holds about 89,000 clones, with approximately 90% as singletons. The sample's treatment: preoperative locoregional IRX-2 cytokine immunotherapy. The sequencing used tumor tissue, collected after IRX-2 immunotherapy. These receptors were collected from a human donor with breast cancer.

This chain connects TRBV19 to TRBJ2-6; D ambiguous. The V gene's germline CDR1 is LNHDA and CDR2 SQIVND (reference sequence). Trimming removed 1 base from V and 0 bases from J, with 7 bases in between. This CDR3 comprises 16 residues. The DNA for the CDR3 is TGTGCCAGTAGTATAGTAGGGTCCTCTGGGGCCAACGTCCTGACTTTC. It encodes CASSIVGSSGANVLTF.

This chain uses TRBV28 with TRBJ2-7; D gene unclear. Germline CDR1 reads MDHEN; CDR2 reads SYDVKM. V lost 6 bases and J lost 6, with 12 bases in between. This CDR3 is 12 amino acids long. DNA of the CDR3: TGTGCCAGCAGCTACAGTCTTCTCGAGCAGTACTTC. Translated: CASSYSLLEQYF.

The rearrangement joins TRBV11-3 to TRBJ2-3, with a tentative D call TRBD2 (5 bases). V was shortened by 3 bases and J by 0 bases, with 10 bases between the two germline ends. This CDR3 region has 15 residues. Germline lookup yields CDR1 SGHNT and CDR2 YENEEA. The CDR3 reads CASSLKERSTDTQYF. The CDR3 coding sequence is TGTGCCAGCAGCTTGAAAGAGCGGAGCACAGATACGCAGTATTTT.

The genes are TRBV5-1 and TRBJ2-6; D is undetermined. V shed 4 bases and J shed 0 bases, with 8 bases lying between them. The length of the CDR3 is 15 residues. CDR1 is SGHRS, CDR2 YFSETQ, per germline. The DNA for the CDR3 is TGCGCCAGCAGCCAGACCAGCTCTGGGGCCAACGTCCTGACTTTC. Amino acid sequence: CASSQTSSGANVLTF.

This clone appeared a few times. This chain links TRBV19 with TRBJ2-2; D remains ambiguous. V lost 5 bases to trimming and J lost 7 bases, with 14 bases between them. This CDR3 contains 14 residues. CDR1 is LNHDA, CDR2 SQIVND, per germline (reference sequence). The CDR3 DNA follows: TGTGCCAGTAGTTCCCGTCTTGGAAACGGGGAGCTGTTTTTT. It translates to CASSSRLGNGELFF.

The chain joins TRBV19 to TRBJ2-2; D is perhaps TRBD2 (6 bases). The length of the CDR3 is 14 residues. V was cut by 5 bases and J by 3 bases, with 10 bases left in between. Germline V gene lookup returns CDR1 LNHDA and CDR2 SQIVND (reference sequence). The CDR3 nucleotides read TGTGCCAGTAGTGGAAGGAGGGACACCGGGGAGCTGTTTTTT. As protein: CASSGRRDTGELFF.

Only one count was recorded for this clone. The V and J genes are TRBV12-5 and TRBJ1-1; TRBD1 aligns across 10 bases. The V and J ends lost 5 bases and 3 bases, in that order; junction bases with no gene match: 12. The CDR3 is made up of 17 amino acids. Germline loops: CDR1 LGHNT, CDR2 FRNRAP. This CDR3 is CASGPPTGGQVDTEAFF. CDR3 nucleotide sequence: TGTGCTAGTGGTCCACCGACAGGGGGCCAGGTAGACACTGAAGCTTTCTTT.